The T cell receptor (beta chain) under discussion was sequenced for a study of vaccination and CD4 T cells after COVID-19. Looking at the study overall: Cells received overlapping spike peptides from SARS-CoV-2, HCoV-NL63, HCoV-OC43 and HCoV-229E as stimulation.

Sequenced with the Oncomine TCR Beta short-read assay was DNA taken from cultured CD4+ T cells. The source of extracted genomic DNA was cultured CD4+ T cells. Each CDR3 protein gets one entry after TCRdb re-called the PCR reads with MiXCR. The sample has around 9,000 distinct CDR3 sequences; 30% to 35% are singletons. This clonotype was seen once. Its antigen is unknown. Specified treatment: approximately 9-day PBMC culture with coronavirus spike peptide pools or control peptides (ViraFEST assay). These CD4+ T cells came from an unexposed donor, sampled before the COVID-19 pandemic (2011-2018). Peptide-pool expansion of antigen-specific T cells preceded TCR sequencing in ViraFEST. With around ten days of culture completed, CD4+ T cells were isolated by negative selection. The CDR3 has 15 residues. Germline V gives CDR1 SSHAT, CDR2 FNYEAQ (reference sequence).

The TCR sequence derives from a human donor in good health. Sequenced: CD4+ T cells from blood, cultured in vitro. The chain combines TRBV7-7 with TRBJ1-3, with D hard to call. CDR3: CVSSLVSGPGNTIYF. Written as DNA, the CDR3 is TGTGTTAGCAGCTTAGTTTCTGGACCTGGAAACACCATATATTTT. The full variable domain, with the rest looked up from reference TRBV7-7 and TRBJ1-3, is GAGVSQSPRYKVTKRGQDVTLRCDPISSHATLYWYQQALGQGPEFLTYFNYEAQPDKSGLPSDRFSAERPEGSISTLTIQRTEQRDSAMYRCVSSLVSGPGNTIYFGEGSWLTVV.